These 30 T cell receptor beta chains originate from one sample sequenced in a study of blood T cell repertoires in COVID-19. The protocol was immunoSEQ multiplex PCR, while the TCRdb copy is restricted to in-frame clones and leaves out a portion. The repertoire holds approximately 100,000 clones, with about 80% as singletons. Sequences were obtained from peripheral blood. All receptors come from a man aged 55 to 70 with acute or convalescent COVID-19.

The chain employs TRBV15 and TRBJ1-5; D is possibly TRBD1 (5 bases). The CDR3 extends over 18 amino acids. Germline V lookup: CDR1 LNHNV, CDR2 YYDKDF (reference sequence). V was pared by 0 bases and J by 5 bases, with 20 bases between. The CDR3 spells CATSRDIVEGREDQPQHF. Here the CDR3 DNA reads TGTGCCACCAGCAGAGATATAGTGGAGGGGCGCGAAGATCAGCCCCAGCATTTT.

The chain has TRBV6-5 and TRBJ2-4; 9 bases are a match to TRBD1. The CDR3 runs to 15 residues. From germline, CDR1 is MNHEY and CDR2 SVGAGI. V lost 5 bases, J lost 4 bases, and 6 bases stayed unmatched. DNA for the CDR3: TGTGCCAGCAGTAGCCGACAGGGGGTTAAAAACATTCAGTACTTC. It codes for CASSSRQGVKNIQYF.

This clone has just one count. V gene TRBV5-4 combines with J gene TRBJ2-7; TRBD2 agrees at 7 bases. Germline CDR1 SGHNT, CDR2 YYREEE (reference sequence). The junction had 13 bases not matched to a gene; V was cut back by 4 bases and J by 6 bases. The length of the CDR3 is 15 residues. The CDR3 here is CASSPLLGGTAEQYF. CDR3 in DNA: TGTGCCAGCAGCCCCCTATTGGGGGGGACTGCCGAGCAGTACTTC.

V usage is TRBV13 and J usage is TRBJ1-1, with TRBD1 matching 12 bases. V trimming: 5 bases; J trimming: 5 bases; junction bases outside the gene matches: 6. Germline V gene data show CDR1 as PRHDT and CDR2 as FYEKMQ (reference sequence). This CDR3 is built from 15 residues. DNA of the CDR3: TGTGCCAGCAGCCCAGGGGGACAGGGGGCAACTGAAGCTTTCTTT. This sequence encodes CASSPGGQGATEAFF.

The chain combines TRBV7-3 with TRBJ2-3; 9 bases map to TRBD1. V lost 5 bases and J lost 3; bases outside the gene matches: 12. From germline, CDR1 is SGHTA and CDR2 FQGTGA. The CDR3 length is 17 residues. This CDR3 is CASSLKAGTGPTDTQYF. The CDR3 region has the DNA TGTGCCAGCAGCCTCAAGGCCGGGACAGGGCCTACAGATACGCAGTATTTT.

The chain employs TRBV5-1 and TRBJ2-7, with 8 bases identical to TRBD1. The junction had 7 bases not matched to a gene; V was cut back by 4 bases and J by 4 bases. The CDR3 sequence is 14 residues long. Germline V gives CDR1 SGHRS, CDR2 YFSETQ. The chain's CDR3 is CASSPNQGAYEQYF. The CDR3 DNA reads TGCGCCAGCAGCCCGAACCAGGGGGCTTACGAGCAGTACTTC.

A few counts support this clone. The V call is TRBV7-3, the J call TRBJ2-7; D uncertain. V was shortened by 1 base and J by 5 bases, with 9 bases between the two germline ends. This CDR3 is built from 13 residues. Germline CDR1 is SGHTA and CDR2 is FQGTGA. The CDR3, as DNA: TGTGCCAGCAGCTTAAAGCTTCTAGACGAGCAGTACTTC. It encodes CASSLKLLDEQYF.

The chain combines TRBV25-1 with TRBJ1-6; a weak D match, TRBD1 (5 bases). Deletions cut 3 bases from V and 4 bases from J, with 10 bases between. The CDR3 runs 15 residues. The germline CDR1 and CDR2 sequences are MGHDK and SYGVNS. CDR3 coding DNA: TGTGCCAGCAGTGAGGGGACTGCTTATAATTCACCCCTCCACTTT. Translated, it gives CASSEGTAYNSPLHF.

The chain joins TRBV5-1 to TRBJ1-4; 10 bases agree with TRBD1. The CDR3 consists of 16 residues. CDR1 is SGHRS and CDR2 is YFSETQ in the germline V gene. After removal of 4 bases from V and 3 bases from J, the junction contained 6 bases not matched to a gene. CDR3 bases: TGCGCCAGCAGCAAGGACAGGGGGGGAGCTAATGAAAAACTGTTTTTT. It is translated as CASSKDRGGANEKLFF.

This clone was recorded once. The CDR3 DNA follows: TGTGCCAGCAGCCTCCGGGACAGGGTGGACGGCTACACCTTC. Translated: CASSLRDRVDGYTF. This chain connects TRBV5-4 to TRBJ1-2; TRBD1 matches 9 bases. This CDR3 spans 14 amino acids. The V and J ends lost 4 bases and 8 bases, in that order; junction bases with no gene match: 9. Germline CDR1 is SGHNT and CDR2 is YYREEE (reference sequence).

The rearrangement joins TRBV6-4 to TRBJ1-5, with 7 bases matching TRBD1. V lost 6 bases to trimming and J lost 2 bases; unmatched junction nucleotides: 4. The V gene's germline CDR1 is MRHNA and CDR2 SNTAGT. The CDR3 is 14 amino acids. In DNA form, the CDR3 reads TGTGCCAGCAGGACCGGGACAGGCAATCAGCCCCAGCATTTT. Its translation is CASRTGTGNQPQHF.

Here the CDR3 reads CASSSGTSGTDTQYF. CDR3 DNA: TGTGCCAGCAGCTCCGGGACTAGCGGGACAGATACGCAGTATTTT. This chain joins TRBV7-3 and TRBJ2-3; 12 bases fit TRBD2. J was trimmed by 3 bases and V by 4 bases; bases with no gene match: 2. The CDR3 totals 15 residues. Germline V gene lookup returns CDR1 SGHTA and CDR2 FQGTGA.

The gene calls are TRBV3-1 (or the pseudogene TRBV3-2) and TRBJ1-1; 9 nucleotides agree with TRBD1. Germline V gene lookup returns CDR1 LGHDT and CDR2 YNNKEL (reference sequence). The V segment lost 11 bases and the J segment 5 bases; nucleotides outside the gene matches: 6. The CDR3 is made up of 12 amino acids. CDR3 protein: CAVGDRATEAFF. Here the CDR3 DNA reads TGTGCCGTAGGGGACAGGGCAACTGAAGCTTTCTTT.

Note on this clone: The sample contains more than one DNA sequence encoding this CDR3. The chain is built from TRBV5-1 and TRBJ1-5; no firm D call. V lost 0 bases and J lost 0, with 7 bases in between. CDR1 SGHRS and CDR2 YFSETQ come from the germline V gene. This CDR3 contains 15 residues. CDR3 sequence: CASSLGVNSNQPQHF. The CDR3 bases are TGCGCCAGCAGCTTGGGAGTTAATAGCAATCAGCCCCAGCATTTT.

The J gene is TRBJ2-3, the V gene TRBV15, with D possibly TRBD1 on 6 matching bases. This CDR3 comprises 16 residues. Per the germline V gene, CDR1 is LNHNV and CDR2 is YYDKDF (reference sequence). Trimming cost V 1 base and J 8 bases, with 19 bases left between them. The chain's CDR3 is CATSRGTGPKTGTQYF. CDR3 in DNA: TGTGCCACCAGCAGAGGTACAGGGCCGAAGACGGGTACGCAGTATTTT.

The CDR3 DNA reads TGTGCCAGTAACACAGGGGAACTGGGACACACCGGGGAGCTGTTTTTT. It yields the protein CASNTGELGHTGELFF. This sequence joins TRBV19 and TRBJ2-2; 7 bases are a match to TRBD1. CDR1 and CDR2 from the germline V gene are LNHDA and SQIVND (reference sequence). After removal of 7 bases from V and 3 bases from J, the junction contained 11 bases not matched to a gene. CDR3 length: 16 amino acids.

This clone was observed a single time. The chain links TRBV2 to TRBJ2-5, with D maybe TRBD1 (7 bases). Germline assignment: CDR1 SNHLY and CDR2 FYNNEI. Trimming pared 8 bases from V and 5 bases from J, leaving 15 bases between. The CDR3 runs to 13 residues. DNA for the CDR3: TGTGCCAGCCCAGGGGGAGGTGAGGAGACCCAGTACTTC. Translation: CASPGGGEETQYF.

The chain recombines TRBV14 with TRBJ1-4, with TRBD1 identical over 7 bases. The CDR3 loop spans 16 amino acids. V dropped 0 bases and J dropped 2; count of bases not matched to a gene: 3. Germline V gene lookup returns CDR1 SGHDN and CDR2 FVKESK. The CDR3 is CASSQDPGGTNEKLFF. The CDR3 DNA follows: TGTGCCAGCAGCCAAGATCCAGGGGGGACTAATGAAAAACTGTTTTTT.

The chain is built from TRBV30 and TRBJ1-6, with 8 bases lining up with TRBD1. There are 15 residues in the CDR3. The ends lost 3 bases at V and 7 bases at J; junction bases unmatched: 8. Germline V CDR1 and CDR2: GTSNPN, SVGIG (reference sequence). The CDR3 reads CAWRPRDRKNSPLHF. The CDR3 region has the DNA TGTGCCTGGAGACCAAGGGACAGGAAAAATTCACCCCTCCACTTT.

The chain uses TRBV5-1 and TRBJ2-5; 14 bases are a match to TRBD2. CDR3 length equals 17 residues. Germline V CDR1 and CDR2: SGHRS, YFSETQ. Trimming at V came to 4 bases and at J to 1 base, leaving 6 bases not matched to a gene. DNA for the CDR3: TGCGCCAGCAGCCCGGGTGGACTAGCGGGGGGCCAAGAGACCCAGTACTTC. Translated, it gives CASSPGGLAGGQETQYF.

The chain couples TRBV2 to TRBJ1-2; 7 bases fit TRBD1. Unmatched junction bases numbered 11, after V lost 6 bases and J lost 7 bases. The CDR3 spans 14 residues. The germline CDR1 and CDR2 sequences are SNHLY and FYNNEI. In nucleotides, the CDR3 is TGTGCCAGCAGCCGCCCGGGACAGTCCCTTGGCTACACCTTC. Its protein is CASSRPGQSLGYTF.

This clone was seen a single time. J is TRBJ1-1 and V is TRBV25-1; no clear D. Germline V gene sequence: CDR1 MGHDK, CDR2 SYGVNS. This CDR3 region has 15 residues. The ends were cut back, 2 bases at V and 1 base at J, with 11 bases in the middle. This CDR3 is CASSEGNSPNTEAFF. The CDR3 nucleotides are TGTGCCAGCAGTGAAGGTAACAGCCCGAACACTGAAGCTTTCTTT.

The chain has TRBV12-3 or TRBV12-4 and TRBJ1-2, with 8 bases lining up with TRBD1. After removal of 6 bases from V and 10 bases from J, the junction contained 7 bases not matched to a gene. The CDR3 loop spans 12 amino acids. The CDR3 here is CASSPTGGDYTF. In DNA, the CDR3 is TGTGCCAGCAGCCCAACAGGGGGTGACTACACCTTC.

This clone appeared a single time. The V gene is TRBV30, the J gene TRBJ1-6; 10 nucleotides match TRBD1. The CDR3 loop spans 17 amino acids. Unmatched junction bases numbered 14, after V lost 3 bases and J lost 9 bases. Germline V CDR1 and CDR2: GTSNPN, SVGIG (reference sequence). CDR3 in amino acids: CAWRPIRDRGWISPLHF. CDR3 DNA: TGTGCCTGGAGGCCCATACGGGACAGGGGTTGGATTTCACCCCTCCACTTT.

This clone was found a few times. J is TRBJ2-5 and V is TRBV12-5; D uncertain. V was clipped by 7 bases and J by 2 bases, with 5 bases between them. Germline-derived CDR1 and CDR2 are LGHNT and FRNRAP. This CDR3 has 11 residues. CDR3 protein: CASALQETQYF. CDR3 coding DNA: TGTGCTAGTGCTCTACAAGAGACCCAGTACTTC.

The rearrangement joins TRBV2 to TRBJ1-5, with TRBD1 matching over 7 bases. CDR3 length: 16 amino acids. Germline V CDR1 and CDR2: SNHLY, FYNNEI. Trimming at V came to 0 bases and at J to 1 base, leaving 3 bases not matched to a gene. CDR3 sequence: CASSEAPGQSNQPQHF. The CDR3 nucleotides read TGTGCCAGCAGTGAAGCGCCGGGACAGAGCAATCAGCCCCAGCATTTT.

This chain uses TRBV11-2 with TRBJ2-2; 7 nucleotides align to TRBD1. The V segment lost 4 bases and the J segment 3 bases; nucleotides outside the gene matches: 2. Germline V gives CDR1 SGHAT, CDR2 FQNNGV. CDR3 length: 14 amino acids. For the CDR3, the DNA is TGTGCCAGCAGCTCTACAGGGGACACCGGGGAGCTGTTTTTT. It translates to CASSSTGDTGELFF. Full variable domain (outside the CDR3, taken from reference TRBV11-2 and TRBJ2-2): EAGVAQSPRYKIIEKRQSVAFWCNPISGHATLYWYQQILGQGPKLLIQFQNNGVVDDSQLPKDRFSAERLKGVDSTLKIQPAKLEDSAVYLCASSSTGDTGELFFGEGSRLTVL.

The sample holds one count of this clone. V and J are TRBV4-1 and TRBJ2-5; TRBD2 matches at 9 bases. J was trimmed by 5 bases and V by 0 bases; bases with no gene match: 7. The CDR3 is 16 amino acids. The V gene's germline CDR1 is MGHRA and CDR2 YSYEKL. CDR3 nucleotide sequence: TGCGCCAGCAGCCAAGATCGCGGGGGGGCCCTGGAGACCCAGTACTTC. Translation gives CASSQDRGGALETQYF.

The CDR3, as DNA: TGTGCCAGCTCACCAACCGGGACAGGGGAAGGCTACACCTTC. Its protein product is CASSPTGTGEGYTF. The V and J genes are TRBV18 and TRBJ1-2; 10 bases are shared with TRBD1. The CDR3 is made up of 14 amino acids. The J segment lost 8 bases and the V segment lost 2 bases, leaving 5 bases of the junction unmatched. Germline CDR1 and CDR2: KGHSH and LQKENI.

The V call is TRBV5-1, the J call TRBJ2-7; maybe TRBD1 (6 bases). Trimming removed 0 bases at V and 6 bases at J, with 10 bases between. Germline CDR1 is SGHRS and CDR2 is YFSETQ. CDR3 size: 13 residues. This chain's CDR3 is CASSLDRVGEQYF. In DNA, the CDR3 is TGCGCCAGCAGCTTGGACAGGGTCGGCGAGCAGTACTTC.